This TCR beta chain was profiled in a study of glioma-infiltrating T cells after dendritic cell vaccination. Study details: Glioblastoma patients came from Phase I and II dendritic cell vaccination trials.

Clones were read by immunoSEQ multiplex PCR, and TCRdb kept only the in-frame ones, dropping some. The data contain about 82,000 clones, over 85% of them seen just once; the ten biggest clones take up about 3.2%. CDR3 length: 12 amino acids. CDR1 is MNHEY and CDR2 is SMNVEV in the germline V gene (reference sequence). With 8 bases removed from V and 2 bases from J, the gap between germline ends came to 9 bases. The input for sequencing was blood, taken before dendritic cell vaccination. This clonotype was sampled from a human donor with glioblastoma. V is TRBV27 and J is TRBJ1-1; D is ambiguous. CDR3 DNA sequence: TGTGCCAGCGGGCGGGTTAACACTGAAGCTTTCTTT. It is translated as CASGRVNTEAFF.